The rows below give T cell receptor beta chains drawn from one sample of a study of T cells in Graves' hyperthyroidism and ophthalmopathy. TCRdb itself ran the multiplex PCR reads through MiXCR, one entry per CDR3 protein. The sample lists some 250,000 distinct CDR3 sequences; approximately 14% were seen once. The sample was blood. These receptors originate from a woman aged 40 to 50 with Graves' hyperthyroidism that later progressed to Graves' ophthalmopathy. The CDR3 runs from the conserved cysteine through the conserved F or W. The D gene is left open where the match is weak. The listing skips clone size in some rows; elsewhere it reads once, few, many or a size class.

j_call v_call d_call clone_size cdr3_aa cdr3_nt
TRBJ1-1 TRBV30 . many CAWKVGTMNTEAFF TGTGCCTGGAAAGTCGGGACAATGAACACTGAAGCTTTCTTT
TRBJ2-7 TRBV11-2 TRBD2 many CAAGGVAGASYEQYF TGTGCCGCCGGAGGGGTAGCGGGCGCCTCCTACGAGCAGTACTTC
TRBJ2-3 TRBV20-1 TRBD2 many CSARGYIASGRDTQYF TGCAGTGCTAGAGGGTACATAGCTAGCGGGAGAGATACGCAGTATTTT
TRBJ2-1 TRBV5-6 . . CASSGSQGGSYNEQFF TGTGCCAGCAGCGGATCCCAGGGTGGCTCCTACAATGAGCAGTTCTTC
TRBJ2-6 TRBV27 . . CASSPGRGSWANVLTF TGTGCCAGCAGTCCCGGAAGAGGGAGCTGGGCCAACGTCCTGACTTTC
TRBJ2-3 TRBV10-3 . many CAIGRTDTQYF TGTGCCATCGGAAGAACAGATACGCAGTATTTT
TRBJ2-3 TRBV25-1 . few CASSDLGAQADTQYF TGTGCCAGCAGTGATTTAGGGGCCCAGGCAGATACGCAGTATTTT
TRBJ2-5 TRBV29-1 . many CSVSGRVLKETQYF TGCAGCGTTTCGGGACGAGTACTTAAAGAGACCCAGTACTTC
TRBJ2-7 TRBV11-2 . many CASSLDRGTFYEQYF TGTGCCAGCAGCTTAGATCGAGGCACCTTCTACGAGCAGTACTTC
TRBJ2-5 TRBV19 . . CASSIGGWTGRKTQYF TGTGCCAGTAGTATAGGGGGGTGGACGGGGAGGAAGACCCAGTACTTC
TRBJ2-3 TRBV12-3/TRBV12-4 . many CASRRWSTGDGTDTQYF TGTGCCAGCAGACGTTGGTCTACGGGGGATGGGACAGATACGCAGTATTTT
TRBJ2-7 TRBV11-2 . many CASSLLRGRSSYEQYF TGTGCCAGCAGCCTGCTTAGGGGACGGAGCTCCTACGAGCAGTACTTC
TRBJ2-7 TRBV3-1 . many CASSQDARGYEQYF TGTGCCAGCAGCCAAGATGCGAGGGGGTACGAGCAGTACTTC
TRBJ2-5 TRBV19 TRBD1 . CASSIRDRGQETQYF TGTGCCAGTAGTATAAGGGACAGGGGGCAAGAGACCCAGTACTTC
TRBJ2-1 TRBV10-3 TRBD2 many CAISGTSGSSYNEQFF TGTGCCATCAGTGGGACTAGCGGGAGCTCCTACAATGAGCAGTTCTTC
TRBJ1-2 TRBV6-5 . . CASSYDPIGYGYTF TGTGCCAGCAGTTACGATCCGATCGGCTATGGCTACACCTTC
TRBJ1-6 TRBV12-3/TRBV12-4 . few CASSPGQGWNNSPLHF TGTGCCAGCAGTCCCGGGCAGGGCTGGAATAATTCACCCCTCCACTTT
TRBJ1-1 TRBV20-1 . many CRAHQTANTEAFF TGCAGGGCGCACCAGACAGCGAACACTGAAGCTTTCTTT